The TCR beta chain described here comes from a study of sequential checkpoint blockade in melanoma. About the research overall: Patients were randomized 1:1 to nivolumab-then-ipilimumab or ipilimumab-then-nivolumab first-line. Each arm's sequence ended with maintenance nivolumab.

Stated treatment: randomized to nivolumab then ipilimumab (arm A) or the reverse (arm B). Patients had received no earlier DNA-damaging chemotherapy. PBMC sorting kept live CD3+CD8+ cells without CD19 or CD56. The CDR3 loop spans 15 amino acids. Between the trimmed V and J ends, which lost 3 bases and 0 bases, there was a span of 10 bases. Germline values: CDR1 SGDLS, CDR2 YYNGEE. Assay: immunoSEQ multiplex PCR; the TCRdb copy retains only in-frame clones and omits some. This sample has 13,000 to 15,000 clones, with less than 55% found just once. This clone was detected only a few times. The sequence came from a human donor with melanoma. Source: CD8+ T cells sorted from blood (inferred from file names), taken from a patient given nivolumab and ipilimumab in sequence. The chain carries TRBV9 and TRBJ2-1, with D possibly matching TRBD2 (6 bases). The CDR3 here is CASSAAGSSYNEQFF. CDR3 nucleotide sequence: TGTGCCAGCAGCGCGGCCGGGAGCTCCTACAATGAGCAGTTCTTC. The complete variable domain, with remaining parts taken from reference TRBV9 and TRBJ2-1, reads DSGVTQTPKHLITATGQRVTLRCSPRSGDLSVYWYQQSLDQGLQFLIQYYNGEERAKGNILERFSAQQFPDLHSELNLSSLELGDSALYFCASSAAGSSYNEQFFGPGTRLTVL.